One and the same sample provided the 6 T cell receptor beta chains below, sequenced in a study of shared clonotypes between healthy human individuals. Libraries were prepared by immunoSEQ multiplex PCR; TCRdb keeps only in-frame clonotypes and omits some of them. The sample lists just over 2,000,000 clones; roughly 95% were seen once. The specimen was naive CD4+ T cells sorted from blood. Subset here: CD45RA+ positively selected. The receptor source for this set is a man younger than 35 in good health.

CDR3 amino acids: CASSSTSSYYNEQFF. The CDR3, as DNA: TGTGCCAGCAGCTCAACTAGTAGCTACTACAATGAGCAGTTCTTC. The chain carries TRBV7-9 and TRBJ2-1, with D possibly being TRBD2 (5 bases). Trimming stripped 4 bases from V and 3 bases from J, with 13 bases between. The V gene's germline CDR1 is SEHNR and CDR2 FQNEAQ (reference sequence). The CDR3 totals 15 residues.

This chain connects TRBV25-1 to TRBJ2-7; no definite D call. The CDR3 contains 11 residues. The V end was cut by 0 bases, the J end by 6 bases, with 3 bases between. In germline, CDR1 is MGHDK, CDR2 SYGVNS. The DNA of the CDR3 is TGTGCCAGCAGTGAATATCCCGAGCAGTACTTC. This encodes CASSEYPEQYF.

Notes on this clone: A junction end diverges from the germline sequence, so it may reflect a read error. The rearrangement links TRBV6-1 to TRBJ1-1; D is undetermined. Germline assignment: CDR1 MNHNS and CDR2 SASEGT. CDR3 size: 8 residues. The CDR3 bases are TGTGCCAGCAGTGACCTGATGTTT. It specifies CASSDLMF.

The V call is TRBV12-5, the J call TRBJ2-7; TRBD1 matches 8 bases. CDR1 and CDR2 from the germline V gene are LGHNT and FRNRAP. The CDR3 consists of 16 residues. Trimming at V came to 4 bases and at J to 0 bases, leaving 8 bases not matched to a gene. The CDR3 DNA reads TGTGCTAGTGGTTCGCTCTCTGGGACAGGCTCCTACGAGCAGTACTTC. The encoded protein is CASGSLSGTGSYEQYF.

This clone was detected once. J is TRBJ2-4 and V is TRBV18; 10 bases are a match to TRBD2. The germline CDR1 and CDR2 sequences are KGHSH and LQKENI. V gave up 3 bases and J gave up 8 bases; unmatched junction bases: 13. The CDR3 extends over 17 amino acids. In DNA, the CDR3 is TGTGCCAGCTCACCCCTTGCCCAGGCTAGCGGGAGTCACATTCAGTACTTC. Protein sequence: CASSPLAQASGSHIQYF.

The chain employs TRBV5-1 and TRBJ2-3; D possibly matches TRBD1 or TRBD2 (5 bases each). The CDR3 runs 14 residues. From germline, CDR1 is SGHRS and CDR2 YFSETQ. The germline V and J ends were trimmed by 3 bases and 6 bases, with 14 bases remaining between them. CDR3 nucleotides: TGCGCCAGCAGCTCGCCCATGGGACCCGATACGCAGTATTTT. Its protein is CASSSPMGPDTQYF.